This T cell receptor beta chain appears in the sequencing data of a study of blood T cell repertoires in COVID-19. The data were produced by immunoSEQ multiplex PCR, yet TCRdb's version contains in-frame clones alone and is incomplete. The sample holds 400,000 to 550,000 clones; 87% are singletons and the top ten take roughly 1.9%. The age range of participants was about 18 to 89 years, with residence in approximately 25 US areas. The CDR3 contains 13 residues. V was clipped by 3 bases and J by 1 base, with 6 bases between them. CDR1 and CDR2 from the germline V gene are SGHTA and FQGNSA. The chain joins TRBV7-2 to TRBJ2-5; D remains ambiguous. The sample comprised PBMCs or T cells enriched from blood (not recorded which). The clonotype was recovered from a woman aged 18-29 years with acute COVID-19. CDR3 in DNA: TGTGCCAGCAGCTTGGCTCGCCAAGAGACCCAGTACTTC. This encodes CASSLARQETQYF.